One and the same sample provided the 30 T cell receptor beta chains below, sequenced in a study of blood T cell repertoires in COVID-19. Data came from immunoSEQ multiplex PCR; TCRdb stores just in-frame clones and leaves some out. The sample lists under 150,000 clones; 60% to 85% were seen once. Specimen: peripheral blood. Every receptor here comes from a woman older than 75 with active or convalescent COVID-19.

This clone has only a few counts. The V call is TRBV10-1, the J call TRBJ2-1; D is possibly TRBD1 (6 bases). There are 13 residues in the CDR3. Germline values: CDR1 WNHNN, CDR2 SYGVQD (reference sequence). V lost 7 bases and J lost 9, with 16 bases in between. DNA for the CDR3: TGCGCCAGCAAGGACAGCCAGGCCGGTGAGCAGTTCTTC. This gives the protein CASKDSQAGEQFF.

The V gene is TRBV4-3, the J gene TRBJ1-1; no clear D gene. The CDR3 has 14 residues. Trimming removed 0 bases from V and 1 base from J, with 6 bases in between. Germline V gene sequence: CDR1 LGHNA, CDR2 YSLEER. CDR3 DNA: TGCGCCAGCAGCCAAGAACTATCGAACACTGAAGCTTTCTTT. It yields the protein CASSQELSNTEAFF.

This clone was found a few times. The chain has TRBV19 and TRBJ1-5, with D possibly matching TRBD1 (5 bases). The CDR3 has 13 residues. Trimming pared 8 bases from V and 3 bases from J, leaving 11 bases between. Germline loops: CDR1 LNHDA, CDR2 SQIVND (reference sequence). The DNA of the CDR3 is TGTGCCAGTGGGGCCGGCGTCAATCAGCCCCAGCATTTT. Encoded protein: CASGAGVNQPQHF.

DNA of the CDR3: TGTGCCGGGGGACAGGGAAACACCGGGGAGCTGTTTTTT. Translating gives CAGGQGNTGELFF. V gene TRBV30 combines with J gene TRBJ2-2; 9 nucleotides match TRBD1. The CDR3 has 13 residues. The germline gives CDR1 GTSNPN, CDR2 SVGIG (reference sequence). V was pared by 8 bases and J by 2 bases, with 3 bases of the junction left unmatched.

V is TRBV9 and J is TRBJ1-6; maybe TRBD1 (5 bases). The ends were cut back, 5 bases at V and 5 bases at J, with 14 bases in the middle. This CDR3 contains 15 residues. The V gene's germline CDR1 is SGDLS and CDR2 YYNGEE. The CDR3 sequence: CASRPGPTNNSPLHF. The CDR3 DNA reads TGTGCCAGCAGGCCAGGGCCGACCAATAATTCACCCCTCCACTTT.

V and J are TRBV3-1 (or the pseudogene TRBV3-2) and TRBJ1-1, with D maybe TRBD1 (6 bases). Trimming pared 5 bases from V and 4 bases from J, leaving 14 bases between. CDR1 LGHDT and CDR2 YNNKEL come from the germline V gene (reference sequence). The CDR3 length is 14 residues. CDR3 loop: CASSSTGRGTEAFF. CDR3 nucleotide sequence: TGTGCCAGCAGCTCAACAGGGAGAGGCACTGAAGCTTTCTTT.

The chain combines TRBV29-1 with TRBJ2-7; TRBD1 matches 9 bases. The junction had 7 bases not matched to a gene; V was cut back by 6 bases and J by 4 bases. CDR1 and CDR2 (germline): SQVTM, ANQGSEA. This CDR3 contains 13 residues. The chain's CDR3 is CSVTGQGRYEQYF. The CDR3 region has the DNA TGCAGCGTGACGGGACAGGGACGATACGAGCAGTACTTC.

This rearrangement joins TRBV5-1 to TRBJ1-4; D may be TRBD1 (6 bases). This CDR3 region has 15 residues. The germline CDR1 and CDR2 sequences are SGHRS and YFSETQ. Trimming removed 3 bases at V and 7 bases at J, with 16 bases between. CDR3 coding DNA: TGCGCCAGCAGCTCCCTAACAGGGAAGGGTGAAAAACTGTTTTTT. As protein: CASSSLTGKGEKLFF.

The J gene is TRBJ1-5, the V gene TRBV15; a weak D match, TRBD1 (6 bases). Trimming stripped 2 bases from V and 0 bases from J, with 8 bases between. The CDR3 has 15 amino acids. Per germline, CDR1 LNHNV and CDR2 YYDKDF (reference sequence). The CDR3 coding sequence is TGTGCCACCAGCAGAACAGGGTATAGCAATCAGCCCCAGCATTTT. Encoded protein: CATSRTGYSNQPQHF.

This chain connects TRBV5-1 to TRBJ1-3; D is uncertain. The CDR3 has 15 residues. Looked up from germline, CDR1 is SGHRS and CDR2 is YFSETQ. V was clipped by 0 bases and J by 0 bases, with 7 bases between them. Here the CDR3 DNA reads TGCGCCAGCAGCTTGGACTGGAGCTCTGGAAACACCATATATTTT. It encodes CASSLDWSSGNTIYF.

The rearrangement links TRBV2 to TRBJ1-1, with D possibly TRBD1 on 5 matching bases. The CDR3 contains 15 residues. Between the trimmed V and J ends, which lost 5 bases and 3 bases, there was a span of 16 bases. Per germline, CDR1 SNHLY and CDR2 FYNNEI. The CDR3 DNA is TGTGCCAGCAGTCCTGCGGGGGAGTTGGACACTGAAGCTTTCTTT. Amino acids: CASSPAGELDTEAFF.

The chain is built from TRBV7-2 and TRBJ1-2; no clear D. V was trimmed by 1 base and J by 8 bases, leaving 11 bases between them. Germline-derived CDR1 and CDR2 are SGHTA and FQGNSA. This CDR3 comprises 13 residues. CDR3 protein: CASSLGSAGGYTF. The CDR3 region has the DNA TGTGCCAGCAGCTTAGGGAGTGCTGGGGGCTACACCTTC.

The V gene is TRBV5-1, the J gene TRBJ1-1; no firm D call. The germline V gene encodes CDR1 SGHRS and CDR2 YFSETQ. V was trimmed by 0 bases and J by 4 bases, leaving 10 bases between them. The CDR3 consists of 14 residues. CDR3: CASSLGFVATEAFF. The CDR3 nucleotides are TGCGCCAGCAGCTTGGGTTTCGTAGCCACTGAAGCTTTCTTT. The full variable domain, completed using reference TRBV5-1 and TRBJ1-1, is KAGVTQTPRYLIKTRGQQVTLSCSPISGHRSVSWYQQTPGQGLQFLFEYFSETQRNKGNFPGRFSGRQFSNSRSEMNVSTLELGDSALYLCASSLGFVATEAFFGQGTRLTVV.

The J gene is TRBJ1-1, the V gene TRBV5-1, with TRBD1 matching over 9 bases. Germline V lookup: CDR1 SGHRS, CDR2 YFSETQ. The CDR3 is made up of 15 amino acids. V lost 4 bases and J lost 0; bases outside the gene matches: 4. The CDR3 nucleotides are TGCGCCAGCAGCAGGGGGGACAGGGTGAACACTGAAGCTTTCTTT. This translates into CASSRGDRVNTEAFF.

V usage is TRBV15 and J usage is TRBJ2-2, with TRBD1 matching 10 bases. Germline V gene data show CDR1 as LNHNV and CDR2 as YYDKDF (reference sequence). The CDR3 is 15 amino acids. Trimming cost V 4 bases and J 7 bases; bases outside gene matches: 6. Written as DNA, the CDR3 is TGTGCCACCAGCACCGGGACAGGGGTCGGCGGGGAGCTGTTTTTT. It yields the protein CATSTGTGVGGELFF.

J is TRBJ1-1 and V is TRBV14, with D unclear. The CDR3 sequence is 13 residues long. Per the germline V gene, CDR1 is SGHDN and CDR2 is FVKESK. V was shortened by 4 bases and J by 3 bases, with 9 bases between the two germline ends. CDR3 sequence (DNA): TGTGCCAGCAGCCCTCGGTTGCACACTGAAGCTTTCTTT. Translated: CASSPRLHTEAFF.

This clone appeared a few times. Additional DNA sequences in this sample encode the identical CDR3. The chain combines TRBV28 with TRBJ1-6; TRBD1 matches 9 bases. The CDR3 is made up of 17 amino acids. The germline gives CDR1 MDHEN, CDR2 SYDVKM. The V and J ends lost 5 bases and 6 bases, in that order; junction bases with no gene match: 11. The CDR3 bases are TGTGCCAGCAGTAGAGACAGACAGGGGGTTCCTAATTCACCCCTCCACTTT. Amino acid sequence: CASSRDRQGVPNSPLHF.

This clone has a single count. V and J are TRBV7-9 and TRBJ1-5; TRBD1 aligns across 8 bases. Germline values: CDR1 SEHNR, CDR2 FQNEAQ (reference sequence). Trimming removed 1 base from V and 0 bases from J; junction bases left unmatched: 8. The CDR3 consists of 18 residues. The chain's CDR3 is CASSLGQGTFSSNQPQHF. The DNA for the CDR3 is TGTGCCAGCAGCTTAGGACAGGGGACCTTTTCTAGCAATCAGCCCCAGCATTTT.

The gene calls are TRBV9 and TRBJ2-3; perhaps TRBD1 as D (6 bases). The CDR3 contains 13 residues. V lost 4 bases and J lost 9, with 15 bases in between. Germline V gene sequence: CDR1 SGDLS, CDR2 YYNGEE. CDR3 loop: CASSPNPGETQYF. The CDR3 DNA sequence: TGTGCCAGCAGCCCAAATCCAGGGGAGACGCAGTATTTT. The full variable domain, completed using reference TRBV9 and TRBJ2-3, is DSGVTQTPKHLITATGQRVTLRCSPRSGDLSVYWYQQSLDQGLQFLIQYYNGEERAKGNILERFSAQQFPDLHSELNLSSLELGDSALYFCASSPNPGETQYFGPGTRLTVL.

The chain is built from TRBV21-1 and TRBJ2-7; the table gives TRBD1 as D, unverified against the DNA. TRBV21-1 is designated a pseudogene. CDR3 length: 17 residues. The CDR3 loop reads CASSNGQGNPPDYEQYF. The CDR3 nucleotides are TGTGCCAGCAGCAACGGACAGGGGAACCCCCCAGACTACGAGCAGTACTTC.

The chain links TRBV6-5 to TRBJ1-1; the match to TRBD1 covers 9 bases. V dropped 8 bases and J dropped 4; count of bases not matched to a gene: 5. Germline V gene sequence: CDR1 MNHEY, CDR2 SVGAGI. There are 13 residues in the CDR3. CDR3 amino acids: CASGQGRITEAFF. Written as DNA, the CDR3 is TGTGCCAGCGGACAGGGGAGGATCACTGAAGCTTTCTTT.

CDR3 nucleotide sequence: TGCAGCGCCCGAACAGGGGAAGGCGAGCAGTACTTC. It specifies CSARTGEGEQYF. This chain links TRBV29-1 with TRBJ2-7; 7 nucleotides line up with TRBD1. J lost 6 bases, V lost 7 bases, and 9 bases had no gene match. This CDR3 has 12 amino acids. Germline CDR1 is SQVTM and CDR2 is ANQGSEA.

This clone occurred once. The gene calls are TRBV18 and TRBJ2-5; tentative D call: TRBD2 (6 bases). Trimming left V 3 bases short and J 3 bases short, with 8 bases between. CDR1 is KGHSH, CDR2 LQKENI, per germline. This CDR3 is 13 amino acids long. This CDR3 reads CASSPRREETQYF. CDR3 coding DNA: TGTGCCAGCTCACCCCGGAGGGAAGAGACCCAGTACTTC.

CDR3 nucleotides: TGTGCCAGCAGCTCACAAGCGCGTACGCAGTATTTT. This sequence encodes CASSSQARTQYF. The genes are TRBV7-2 and TRBJ2-3; D remains ambiguous. The germline gives CDR1 SGHTA, CDR2 FQGNSA. The CDR3 contains 12 residues. The ends were cut back, 4 bases at V and 8 bases at J, with 10 bases in the middle.

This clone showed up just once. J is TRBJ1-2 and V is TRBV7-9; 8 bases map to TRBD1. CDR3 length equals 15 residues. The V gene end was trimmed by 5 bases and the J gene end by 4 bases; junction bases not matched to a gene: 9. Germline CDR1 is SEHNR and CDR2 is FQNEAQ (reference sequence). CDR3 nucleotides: TGTGCCAGCAGCCCCATCCCGGACAGGGCCTATGGCTACACCTTC. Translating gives CASSPIPDRAYGYTF.

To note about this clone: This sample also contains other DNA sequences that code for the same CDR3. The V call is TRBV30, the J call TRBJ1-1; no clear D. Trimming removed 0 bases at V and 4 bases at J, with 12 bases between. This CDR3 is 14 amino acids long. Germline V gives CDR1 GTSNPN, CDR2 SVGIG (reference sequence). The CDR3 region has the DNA TGTGCCTGGAGTGTACGGGCAGAGGGCACTGAAGCTTTCTTT. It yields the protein CAWSVRAEGTEAFF.

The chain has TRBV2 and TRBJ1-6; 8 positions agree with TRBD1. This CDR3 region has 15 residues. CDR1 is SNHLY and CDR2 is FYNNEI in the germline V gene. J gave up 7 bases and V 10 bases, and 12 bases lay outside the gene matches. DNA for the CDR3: TGTGCCACCAAGGCAGGGGGCATCCAAAATTCACCCCTCCACTTT. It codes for CATKAGGIQNSPLHF.

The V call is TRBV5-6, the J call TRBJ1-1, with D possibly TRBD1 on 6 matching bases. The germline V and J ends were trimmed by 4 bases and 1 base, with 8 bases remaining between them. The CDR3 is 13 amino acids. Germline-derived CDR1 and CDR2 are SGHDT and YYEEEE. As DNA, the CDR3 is TGTGCCAGCAGCGTACAGGGGAACACTGAAGCTTTCTTT. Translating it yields CASSVQGNTEAFF.

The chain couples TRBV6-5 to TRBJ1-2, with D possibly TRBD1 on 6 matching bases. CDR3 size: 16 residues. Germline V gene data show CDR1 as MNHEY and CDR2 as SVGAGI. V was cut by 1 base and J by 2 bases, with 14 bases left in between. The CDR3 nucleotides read TGTGCCAGCAGTTACTTGCAGGGGCGGTCGAACTATGGCTACACCTTC. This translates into CASSYLQGRSNYGYTF.

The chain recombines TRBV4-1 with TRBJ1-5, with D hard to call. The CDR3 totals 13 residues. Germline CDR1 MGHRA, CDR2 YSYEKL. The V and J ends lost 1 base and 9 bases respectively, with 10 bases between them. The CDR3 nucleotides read TGCGCCAGCAGCCAAGGCTTGTTCGGGCCCCAGCATTTT. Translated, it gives CASSQGLFGPQHF.